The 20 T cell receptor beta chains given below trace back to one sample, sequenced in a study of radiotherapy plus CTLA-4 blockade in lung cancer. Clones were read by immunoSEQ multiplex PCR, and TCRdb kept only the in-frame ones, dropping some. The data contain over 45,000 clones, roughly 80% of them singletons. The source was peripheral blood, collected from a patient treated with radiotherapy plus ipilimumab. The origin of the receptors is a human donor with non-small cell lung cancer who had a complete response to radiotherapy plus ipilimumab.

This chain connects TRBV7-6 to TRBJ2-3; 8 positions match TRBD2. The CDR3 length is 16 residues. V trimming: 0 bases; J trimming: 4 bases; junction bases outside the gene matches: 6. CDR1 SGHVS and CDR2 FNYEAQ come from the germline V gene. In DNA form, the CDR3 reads TGTGCCAGCAGCTTAGCGGCGGGAGGTAGGGCAGATACGCAGTATTTT. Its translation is CASSLAAGGRADTQYF.

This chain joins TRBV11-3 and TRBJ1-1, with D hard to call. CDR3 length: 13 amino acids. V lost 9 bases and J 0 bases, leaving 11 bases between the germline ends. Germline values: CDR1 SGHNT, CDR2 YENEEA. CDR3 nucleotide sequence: TGTGCCAGTTCAAATGCTATGAACACTGAAGCTTTCTTT. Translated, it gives CASSNAMNTEAFF.

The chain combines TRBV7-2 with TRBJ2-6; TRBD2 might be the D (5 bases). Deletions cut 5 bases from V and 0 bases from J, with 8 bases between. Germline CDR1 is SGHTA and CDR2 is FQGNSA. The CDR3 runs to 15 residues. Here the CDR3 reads CASSPRDSGANVLTF. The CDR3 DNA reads TGTGCCAGCAGCCCACGGGACTCTGGGGCCAACGTCCTGACTTTC.

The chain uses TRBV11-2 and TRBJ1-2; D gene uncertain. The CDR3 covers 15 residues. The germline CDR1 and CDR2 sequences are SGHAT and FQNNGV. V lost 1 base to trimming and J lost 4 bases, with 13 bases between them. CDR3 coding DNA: TGTGCCAGCAGCTTAGTAGGCGCGGGAGTCTATGGCTACACCTTC. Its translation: CASSLVGAGVYGYTF.

CDR3: CASSFSRESNSPLHF. CDR3 bases: TGTGCCAGCAGTTTTAGTCGGGAGTCGAATTCACCCCTCCACTTT. This rearrangement joins TRBV28 to TRBJ1-6; D is undetermined. The CDR3 covers 15 residues. Germline V gives CDR1 MDHEN, CDR2 SYDVKM. V lost 3 bases and J lost 7, with 13 bases in between.

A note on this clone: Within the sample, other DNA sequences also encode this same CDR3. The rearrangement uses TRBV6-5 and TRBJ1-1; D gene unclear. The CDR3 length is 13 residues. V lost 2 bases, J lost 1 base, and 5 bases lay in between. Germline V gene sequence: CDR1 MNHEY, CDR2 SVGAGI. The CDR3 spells CASSYNRNTEAFF. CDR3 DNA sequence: TGTGCCAGCAGTTACAACAGGAACACTGAAGCTTTCTTT.

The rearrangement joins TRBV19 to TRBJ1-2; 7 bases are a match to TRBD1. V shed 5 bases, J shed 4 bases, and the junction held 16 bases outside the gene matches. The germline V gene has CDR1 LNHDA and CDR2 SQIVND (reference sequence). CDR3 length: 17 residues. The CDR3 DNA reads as TGTGCCAGTAGTCCCGACGCCAGGACAGGATGGAGCTATGGCTACACCTTC. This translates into CASSPDARTGWSYGYTF.

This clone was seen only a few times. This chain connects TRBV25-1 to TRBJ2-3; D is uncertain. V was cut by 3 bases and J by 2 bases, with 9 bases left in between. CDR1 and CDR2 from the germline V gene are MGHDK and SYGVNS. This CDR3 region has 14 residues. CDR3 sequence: CASSEGSSTDTQYF. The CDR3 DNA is TGTGCCAGCAGTGAGGGCAGCTCCACAGATACGCAGTATTTT.

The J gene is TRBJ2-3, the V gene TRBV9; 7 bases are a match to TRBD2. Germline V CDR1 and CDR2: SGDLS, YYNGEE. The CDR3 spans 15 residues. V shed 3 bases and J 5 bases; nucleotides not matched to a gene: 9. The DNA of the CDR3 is TGTGCCAGCAGCGAGAGGGCCGGCGGGAGAGATACGCAGTATTTT. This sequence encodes CASSERAGGRDTQYF.

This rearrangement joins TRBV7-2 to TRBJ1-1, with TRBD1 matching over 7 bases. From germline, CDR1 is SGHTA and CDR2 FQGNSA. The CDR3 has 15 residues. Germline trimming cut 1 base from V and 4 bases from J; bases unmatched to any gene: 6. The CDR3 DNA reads TGTGCCAGCAGCTTAGAAAGGACAGGAGTCACTGAAGCTTTCTTT. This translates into CASSLERTGVTEAFF.

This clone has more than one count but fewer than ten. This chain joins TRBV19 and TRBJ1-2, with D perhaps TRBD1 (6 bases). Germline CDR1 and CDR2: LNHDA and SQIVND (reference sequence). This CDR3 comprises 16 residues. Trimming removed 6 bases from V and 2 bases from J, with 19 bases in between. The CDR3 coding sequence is TGTGCCAGTAGCAAAGGACAGCAGCGAACCAACTATGGCTACACCTTC. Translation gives CASSKGQQRTNYGYTF. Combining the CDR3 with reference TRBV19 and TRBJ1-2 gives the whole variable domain DGGITQSPKYLFRKEGQNVTLSCEQNLNHDAMYWYRQDPGQGLRLIYYSQIVNDFQKGDIAEGYSVSREKKESFPLTVTSAQKNPTAFYLCASSKGQQRTNYGYTFGSGTRLTVV.

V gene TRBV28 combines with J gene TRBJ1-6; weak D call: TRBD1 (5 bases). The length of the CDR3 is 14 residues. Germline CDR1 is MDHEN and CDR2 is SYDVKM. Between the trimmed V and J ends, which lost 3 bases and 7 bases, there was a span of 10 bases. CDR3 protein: CASSLGRMNSPLHF. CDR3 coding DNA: TGTGCCAGCAGTTTGGGGCGGATGAATTCACCCCTCCACTTT. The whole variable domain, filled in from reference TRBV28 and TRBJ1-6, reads DVKVTQSSRYLVKRTGEKVFLECVQDMDHENMFWYRQDPGLGLRLIYFSYDVKMKEKGDIPEGYSVSREKKERFSLILESASTNQTSMYLCASSLGRMNSPLHFGNGTRLTVT.

The CDR3 loop is CASSESREARGNTEAFF. As DNA, the CDR3 is TGCGCCAGCAGTGAGTCGAGGGAGGCGAGGGGTAACACTGAAGCTTTCTTT. The chain links TRBV10-2 to TRBJ1-1; TRBD1 might be the D (5 bases). The CDR3 is made up of 17 amino acids. Trimming shortened V by 0 bases and J by 2 bases, and 16 bases separated the two germline ends. The V gene's germline CDR1 is WSHSY and CDR2 SAAADI.

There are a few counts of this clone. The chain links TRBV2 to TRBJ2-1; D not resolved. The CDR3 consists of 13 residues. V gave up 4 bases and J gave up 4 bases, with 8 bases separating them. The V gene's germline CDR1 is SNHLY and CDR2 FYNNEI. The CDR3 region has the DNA TGTGCCAGCAGTGTGAGCGAGTACAATGAGCAGTTCTTC. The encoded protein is CASSVSEYNEQFF. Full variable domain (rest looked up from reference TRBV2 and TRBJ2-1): EPEVTQTPSHQVTQMGQEVILRCVPISNHLYFYWYRQILGQKVEFLVSFYNNEISEKSEIFDDQFSVERPDGSNFTLKIRSTKLEDSAMYFCASSVSEYNEQFFGPGTRLTVL.

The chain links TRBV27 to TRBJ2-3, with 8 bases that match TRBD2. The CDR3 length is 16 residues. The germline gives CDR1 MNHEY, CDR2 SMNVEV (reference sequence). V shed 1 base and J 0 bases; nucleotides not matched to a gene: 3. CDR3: CASSLWASGSTDTQYF. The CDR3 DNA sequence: TGTGCCAGCAGTTTATGGGCTAGCGGGAGCACAGATACGCAGTATTTT.

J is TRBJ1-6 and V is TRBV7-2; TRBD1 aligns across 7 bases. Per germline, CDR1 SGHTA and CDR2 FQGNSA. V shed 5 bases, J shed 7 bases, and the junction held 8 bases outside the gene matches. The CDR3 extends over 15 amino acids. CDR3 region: CASSGGQLQNSPLHF. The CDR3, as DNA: TGTGCCAGCAGCGGGGGACAGCTCCAGAATTCACCCCTCCACTTT. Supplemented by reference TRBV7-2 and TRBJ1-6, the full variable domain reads GAGVSQSPSNKVTEKGKDVELRCDPISGHTALYWYRQSLGQGLEFLIYFQGNSAPDKSGLPSDRFSAERTGGSVSTLTIQRTQQEDSAVYLCASSGGQLQNSPLHFGNGTRLTVT.

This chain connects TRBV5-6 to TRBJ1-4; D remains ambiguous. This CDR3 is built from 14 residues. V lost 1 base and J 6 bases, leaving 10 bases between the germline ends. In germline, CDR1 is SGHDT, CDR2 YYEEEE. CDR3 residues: CASSLNVYYEKLFF. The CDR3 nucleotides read TGTGCCAGCAGCTTGAACGTCTACTATGAAAAACTGTTTTTT.

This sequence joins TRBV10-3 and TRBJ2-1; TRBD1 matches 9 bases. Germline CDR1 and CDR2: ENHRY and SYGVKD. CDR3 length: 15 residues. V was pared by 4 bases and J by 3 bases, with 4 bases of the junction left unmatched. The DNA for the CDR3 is TGTGCCATCAGTGGGGGGACAGGGAACTACAATGAGCAGTTCTTC. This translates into CAISGGTGNYNEQFF.

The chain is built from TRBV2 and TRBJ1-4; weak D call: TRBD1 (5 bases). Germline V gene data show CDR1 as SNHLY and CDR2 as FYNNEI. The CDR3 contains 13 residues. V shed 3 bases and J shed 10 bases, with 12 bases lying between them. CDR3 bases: TGTGCCAGCAGTGACAGGGAGGAGGGAAAACTGTTTTTT. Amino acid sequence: CASSDREEGKLFF.

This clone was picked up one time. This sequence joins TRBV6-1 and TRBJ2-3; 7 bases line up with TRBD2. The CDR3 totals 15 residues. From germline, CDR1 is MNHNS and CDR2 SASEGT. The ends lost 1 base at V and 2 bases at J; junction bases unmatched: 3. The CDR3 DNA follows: TGTGCCAGCAGTGAAGGACTAGCTTACACAGATACGCAGTATTTT. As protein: CASSEGLAYTDTQYF.